This T cell receptor beta chain was retrieved from a study of T cells in Graves' hyperthyroidism and ophthalmopathy. Clinical symptoms, serum thyroxine and TRAb, thyroid ultrasound and orbital computed tomography were used for the diagnoses. This clonotype was counted many times. The TCR beta CDR3 regions underwent amplification using RNA transcripts as the source. When the TCR CDR3 underwent first-round RT-PCR, the HTBI primer set was used. TCRdb re-called the multiplex PCR reads through MiXCR, storing one row per CDR3 protein. The profile shows about 610,000 distinct CDR3 sequences, roughly 15% of them singletons. Germline V CDR1 and CDR2: MDHEN, SYDVKM. V lost 8 bases to trimming and J lost 5 bases; unmatched junction nucleotides: 6. There are 13 residues in the CDR3.

The sequenced sample consisted of blood. This TCR derives from a woman aged 40 to 50 with Graves' ophthalmopathy. The chain links TRBV28 to TRBJ1-2; 9 bases fit TRBD1. The CDR3 DNA sequence: TGTGCCAGCCACTTTGGACAGGGGTATGGCTACACCTTC. Amino acid sequence: CASHFGQGYGYTF.